These 16 T cell receptor beta chains share one sample of origin, sequenced in a study of beta chain features in type 1 diabetes. TCRB transcripts that were expressed got sequenced, as all of the isolated RNA had been reverse transcribed. Clones were sequenced by immunoSEQ multiplex PCR, and TCRdb holds only the in-frame ones, with some missing. The table shows approximately 300,000 clones, with approximately 10% occurring only once. The source material was naive CD4+ T cells from blood. These receptors were taken from a woman aged 30 to 39 in good health.

This clone has only a few counts. CDR3 sequence (DNA): TGTGCCTGGAGTGTAGGGGAAGGGACTGAAGCTTTCTTT. Protein product: CAWSVGEGTEAFF. The chain joins TRBV30 to TRBJ1-1; weak D call: TRBD1 (5 bases). The CDR3 is 13 residues long. CDR1 and CDR2 from the germline V gene are GTSNPN and SVGIG (reference sequence). With 0 bases removed from V and 5 bases from J, the gap between germline ends came to 10 bases. The whole variable domain, remainder taken from reference TRBV30 and TRBJ1-1, is SQTIHQWPATLVQPVGSPLSLECTVEGTSNPNLYWYRQAAGRGLQLLFYSVGIGQISSEVPQNLSASRPQDRQFILSSKKLLLSDSGFYLCAWSVGEGTEAFFGQGTRLTVV.

The chain employs TRBV30 and TRBJ2-1, with a tentative D call TRBD1 (5 bases). Trimming took off 5 bases at V and 3 bases at J, with 5 bases between the two ends. The CDR3 spans 11 residues. Germline lookup yields CDR1 GTSNPN and CDR2 SVGIG (reference sequence). The CDR3 DNA is TGTGCCTGGGACAGCTACAATGAGCAGTTCTTC. Protein: CAWDSYNEQFF.

The chain uses TRBV5-1 and TRBJ2-1; 7 bases fit TRBD2. The CDR3 covers 16 residues. After removal of 7 bases from V and 9 bases from J, the junction contained 19 bases not matched to a gene. Looked up from germline, CDR1 is SGHRS and CDR2 is YFSETQ. CDR3 residues: CASQPETSVLTGEQFF. CDR3 coding DNA: TGCGCCAGCCAACCGGAAACTAGCGTACTCACGGGTGAGCAGTTCTTC.

The rearrangement uses TRBV14 and TRBJ2-7, with 10 bases that match TRBD2. Germline assignment: CDR1 SGHDN and CDR2 FVKESK. There are 16 residues in the CDR3. V was pared by 1 base and J by 3 bases, with 6 bases of the junction left unmatched. CDR3 coding DNA: TGTGCCAGCAGCCAAGCCCGGACTAGCGGATACTACGAGCAGTACTTC. It is translated as CASSQARTSGYYEQYF.

The chain employs TRBV18 and TRBJ2-5; D might be TRBD2 (6 bases). CDR3 length equals 14 residues. Germline CDR1 and CDR2: KGHSH and LQKENI. Trimming shortened V by 3 bases and J by 1 base, and 9 bases separated the two germline ends. The CDR3 sequence: CASSPYSGQETQYF. Here the CDR3 DNA reads TGTGCCAGCTCACCTTATAGCGGCCAAGAGACCCAGTACTTC. Full variable domain (remainder filled in from reference TRBV18 and TRBJ2-5): NAGVMQNPRHLVRRRGQEARLRCSPMKGHSHVYWYRQLPEEGLKFMVYLQKENIIDESGMPKERFSAEFPKEGPSILRIQQVVRGDSAAYFCASSPYSGQETQYFGPGTRLLVL.

The sample holds a few counts of this clone. The V call is TRBV30, the J call TRBJ2-5; 7 nucleotides align to TRBD2. Per germline, CDR1 GTSNPN and CDR2 SVGIG (reference sequence). The CDR3 is 14 residues long. The V and J ends lost 4 bases and 2 bases, in that order; junction bases with no gene match: 7. Here the CDR3 reads CAWKSGTTQETQYF. CDR3 sequence (DNA): TGTGCCTGGAAATCCGGGACTACTCAAGAGACCCAGTACTTC.

The CDR3 sequence is CASSPRASGSQETQYF. The DNA for the CDR3 is TGTGCCAGCTCACCACGGGCTAGCGGGAGTCAAGAGACCCAGTACTTC. The chain joins TRBV18 to TRBJ2-5, with 10 positions matching TRBD2. Per the germline V gene, CDR1 is KGHSH and CDR2 is LQKENI. With V trimmed by 1 base and J by 2 bases, 4 bases remained unmatched. The CDR3 has 16 amino acids. The full variable domain, in which reference TRBV18 and TRBJ2-5 provide the parts outside the CDR3, is NAGVMQNPRHLVRRRGQEARLRCSPMKGHSHVYWYRQLPEEGLKFMVYLQKENIIDESGMPKERFSAEFPKEGPSILRIQQVVRGDSAAYFCASSPRASGSQETQYFGPGTRLLVL.

V is TRBV27 and J is TRBJ2-3, with 9 bases matching TRBD2. J gave up 0 bases and V 3 bases, and 4 bases lay outside the gene matches. The V gene's germline CDR1 is MNHEY and CDR2 SMNVEV (reference sequence). This CDR3 spans 16 amino acids. This chain's CDR3 is CASSFPSGTSTDTQYF. As DNA, the CDR3 is TGTGCCAGCAGTTTCCCTAGCGGGACTAGCACAGATACGCAGTATTTT.

The chain recombines TRBV4-3 with TRBJ1-2, with 10 bases that match TRBD1. The CDR3 spans 15 residues. V gave up 1 base and J gave up 4 bases; unmatched junction bases: 3. CDR1 LGHNA and CDR2 YSLEER come from the germline V gene. CDR3 region: CASSQGGQGSYGYTF. In DNA, the CDR3 is TGCGCCAGCAGCCAAGGGGGACAGGGGAGCTATGGCTACACCTTC.

This sequence joins TRBV5-6 and TRBJ2-7; TRBD1 is a possible D gene (5 bases). Trimming pared 0 bases from V and 2 bases from J, leaving 12 bases between. The CDR3 has 15 amino acids. CDR1 is SGHDT, CDR2 YYEEEE, per germline. The CDR3 loop is CASSLGDRPTYEQYF. CDR3 DNA sequence: TGTGCCAGCAGCTTGGGTGACAGACCCACCTACGAGCAGTACTTC.

This clone was recorded a few times. The V call is TRBV7-3, the J call TRBJ2-7, with 8 nucleotides matching TRBD2. Per germline, CDR1 SGHTA and CDR2 FQGTGA. This CDR3 has 16 amino acids. Trimming took 5 bases from V and 6 from J; bases not matched to a gene: 15. This CDR3 is CASSRLPGLERSEQYF. The CDR3 DNA follows: TGTGCCAGCAGCCGATTGCCGGGACTAGAGCGGTCCGAGCAGTACTTC.

This chain joins TRBV19 and TRBJ2-1, with TRBD2 matching over 8 bases. The germline V gene encodes CDR1 LNHDA and CDR2 SQIVND (reference sequence). The CDR3 loop spans 14 amino acids. The ends lost 7 bases at V and 9 bases at J; junction bases unmatched: 11. CDR3 residues: CASISGGPGPEQFF. The CDR3 DNA sequence: TGTGCCAGTATTTCGGGAGGGCCCGGACCTGAGCAGTTCTTC.

This clone was counted a few times. V gene TRBV9 combines with J gene TRBJ2-1, with TRBD2 identical over 15 bases. Looked up from germline, CDR1 is SGDLS and CDR2 is YYNGEE. J gave up 7 bases and V 3 bases, and 8 bases lay outside the gene matches. This CDR3 has 17 amino acids. CDR3 DNA: TGTGCCAGCAGCGGCGGACTAGCGGGAGGGCAAGGGAATGAGCAGTTCTTC. Translation gives CASSGGLAGGQGNEQFF.

This chain connects TRBV7-3 to TRBJ2-1; 8 bases line up with TRBD2. CDR1 is SGHTA, CDR2 FQGTGA, per germline. This CDR3 contains 16 residues. V shed 5 bases and J 8 bases; nucleotides not matched to a gene: 14. CDR3 sequence reads: CASSGRSAGVGDEQFF. CDR3 DNA sequence: TGTGCCAGCAGCGGTAGGTCAGCGGGAGTTGGGGATGAGCAGTTCTTC. The entire variable domain, with the rest obtained from reference TRBV7-3 and TRBJ2-1, is as follows: GAGVSQTPSNKVTEKGKYVELRCDPISGHTALYWYRQSLGQGPEFLIYFQGTGAADDSGLPNDRFFAVRPEGSVSTLKIQRTERGDSAVYLCASSGRSAGVGDEQFFGPGTRLTVL.

The rearrangement uses TRBV18 and TRBJ1-5, with TRBD1 identical over 8 bases. Germline trimming cut 3 bases from V and 7 bases from J; bases unmatched to any gene: 5. Looked up from germline, CDR1 is KGHSH and CDR2 is LQKENI. The CDR3 length is 14 residues. The CDR3 reads CASSPTGARQPQHF. The CDR3, as DNA: TGTGCCAGCTCACCGACAGGGGCGCGGCAGCCCCAGCATTTT.

This clone showed up just a few times. V and J are TRBV28 and TRBJ2-7; D might be TRBD2 (5 bases). This CDR3 comprises 14 residues. V gave up 8 bases and J gave up 4 bases, with 18 bases separating them. Germline CDR1 and CDR2: MDHEN and SYDVKM. CDR3 residues: CASSYPGFLYEQYF. The CDR3 bases are TGTGCCAGCTCCTATCCGGGGTTTCTTTACGAGCAGTACTTC.